This TCR beta chain was identified in a study of siplizumab effects on memory and regulatory T cells. V lost 0 bases and J lost 1, with 7 bases in between. Germline CDR1 reads SGHKS; CDR2 reads YYEKEE (reference sequence). CDR3 size: 14 residues. As to this clone: Its antigen remains unknown.

Whole-study results and caveats: Naive T cells appeared more varied than memory cells and looked like key alloresponse contributors.

Clones were sequenced by immunoSEQ multiplex PCR, and TCRdb holds only the in-frame ones, with some missing. The table lists over 100,000 clones, under 95% of them singletons. The specimen sequenced was Tregs sorted from blood. The clonotype originates from a human donor in good health. This sequence joins TRBV5-5 and TRBJ1-2; D uncertain. The CDR3 sequence: CASSLDPNNYGYTF. In DNA, the CDR3 is TGTGCCAGCAGCTTGGACCCGAATAACTATGGCTACACCTTC.